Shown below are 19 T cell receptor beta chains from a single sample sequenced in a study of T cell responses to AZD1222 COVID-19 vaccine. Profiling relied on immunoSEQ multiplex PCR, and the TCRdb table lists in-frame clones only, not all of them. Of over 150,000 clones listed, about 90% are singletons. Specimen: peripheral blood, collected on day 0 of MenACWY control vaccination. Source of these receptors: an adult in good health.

The CDR3 coding sequence is TGTGCCAGCACGGGGGGGAATCAGCCCCAGCATTTT. Protein product: CASTGGNQPQHF. The genes are TRBV2 and TRBJ1-5; a weak D match, TRBD1 (5 bases). The V gene lost 7 bases and the J gene lost 4 bases, with 8 bases spanning the gap. CDR1 and CDR2 from the germline V gene are SNHLY and FYNNEI. This CDR3 has 12 residues.

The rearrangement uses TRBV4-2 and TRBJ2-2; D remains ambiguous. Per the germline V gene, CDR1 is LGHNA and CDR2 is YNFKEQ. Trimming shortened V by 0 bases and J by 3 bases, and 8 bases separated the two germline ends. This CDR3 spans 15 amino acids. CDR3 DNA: TGTGCCAGCAGCCAAGACCGGCAGGACACCGGGGAGCTGTTTTTT. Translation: CASSQDRQDTGELFF.

CDR3 nucleotides: TGTGCCAGCAGTTACCGCGCGGGGCAACCTAGCGGCACTGAAGCTTTCTTT. Protein: CASSYRAGQPSGTEAFF. The genes are TRBV6-2 or TRBV6-3 and TRBJ1-1, with D maybe TRBD1 (5 bases). The V end lost 2 bases, the J end lost 4 bases, and 20 bases lay between the germline ends. CDR1 is MNHEY and CDR2 is SVGEGT in the germline V gene. The CDR3 spans 17 residues.

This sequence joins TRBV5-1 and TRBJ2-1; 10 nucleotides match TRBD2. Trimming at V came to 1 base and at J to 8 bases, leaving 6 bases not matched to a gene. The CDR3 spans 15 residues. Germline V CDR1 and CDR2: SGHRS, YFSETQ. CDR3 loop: CASSLSSGSWDEQFF. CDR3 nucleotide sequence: TGCGCCAGCAGCTTGTCTAGCGGGAGTTGGGATGAGCAGTTCTTC.

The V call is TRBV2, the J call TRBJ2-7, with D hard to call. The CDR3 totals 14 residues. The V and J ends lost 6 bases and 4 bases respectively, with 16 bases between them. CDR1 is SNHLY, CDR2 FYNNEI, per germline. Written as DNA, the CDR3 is TGTGCCAGCAGCCGATACACGGTTCCTTACGAGCAGTACTTC. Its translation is CASSRYTVPYEQYF. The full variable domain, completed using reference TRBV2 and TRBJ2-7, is EPEVTQTPSHQVTQMGQEVILRCVPISNHLYFYWYRQILGQKVEFLVSFYNNEISEKSEIFDDQFSVERPDGSNFTLKIRSTKLEDSAMYFCASSRYTVPYEQYFGPGTRLTVT.

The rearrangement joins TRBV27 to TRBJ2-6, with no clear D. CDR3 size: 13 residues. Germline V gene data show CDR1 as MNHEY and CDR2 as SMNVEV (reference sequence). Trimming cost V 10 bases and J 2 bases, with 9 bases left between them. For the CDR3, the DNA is TGTGCCACCCTAGTGGCTGGGGCCAACGTCCTGACTTTC. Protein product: CATLVAGANVLTF.

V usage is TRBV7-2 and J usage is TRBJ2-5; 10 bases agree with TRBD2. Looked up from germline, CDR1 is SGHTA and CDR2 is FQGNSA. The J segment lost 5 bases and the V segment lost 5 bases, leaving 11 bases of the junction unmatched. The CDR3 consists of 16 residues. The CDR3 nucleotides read TGTGCCAGCAGCCCACCGGGGGGGACTAGCGTTGAGACCCAGTACTTC. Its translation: CASSPPGGTSVETQYF.

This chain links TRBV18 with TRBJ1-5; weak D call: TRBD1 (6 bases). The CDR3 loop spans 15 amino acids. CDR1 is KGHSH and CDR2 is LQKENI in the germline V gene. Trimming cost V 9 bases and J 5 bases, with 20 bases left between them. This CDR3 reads CASRLTGRGDQPQHF. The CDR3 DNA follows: TGTGCCAGTCGCCTAACAGGGAGAGGGGATCAGCCCCAGCATTTT.

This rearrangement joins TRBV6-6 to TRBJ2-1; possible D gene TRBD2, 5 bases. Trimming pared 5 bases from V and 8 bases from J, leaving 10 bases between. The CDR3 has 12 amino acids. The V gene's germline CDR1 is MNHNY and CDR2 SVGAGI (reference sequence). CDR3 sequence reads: CASSRQRDEQFF. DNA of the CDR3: TGTGCCAGCAGTCGTCAGAGGGATGAGCAGTTCTTC.

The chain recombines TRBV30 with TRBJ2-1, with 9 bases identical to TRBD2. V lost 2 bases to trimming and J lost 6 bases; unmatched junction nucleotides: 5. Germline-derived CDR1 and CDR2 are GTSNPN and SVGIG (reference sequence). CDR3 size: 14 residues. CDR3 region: CAWSSLAGINEQFF. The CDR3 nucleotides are TGTGCCTGGAGTTCCCTAGCGGGAATCAATGAGCAGTTCTTC.

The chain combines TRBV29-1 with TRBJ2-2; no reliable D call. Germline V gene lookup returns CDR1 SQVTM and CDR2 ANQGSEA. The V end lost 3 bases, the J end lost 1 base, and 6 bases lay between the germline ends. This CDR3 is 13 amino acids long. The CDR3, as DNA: TGCAGCGTTGAGGCCGGGAACACCGGGGAGCTGTTTTTT. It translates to CSVEAGNTGELFF.

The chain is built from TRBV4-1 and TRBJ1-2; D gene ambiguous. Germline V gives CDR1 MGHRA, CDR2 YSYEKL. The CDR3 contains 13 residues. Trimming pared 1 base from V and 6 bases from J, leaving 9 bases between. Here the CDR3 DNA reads TGCGCCAGCAGCCAAGGATCTTCAGATGGCTACACCTTC. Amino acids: CASSQGSSDGYTF.

CDR3 residues: CASSLSGSRPDTQYF. CDR3 DNA sequence: TGTGCCAGCAGCTTAAGCGGGAGTAGGCCAGATACGCAGTATTTT. This chain uses TRBV7-6 with TRBJ2-3, with 8 bases aligning to TRBD2. The CDR3 sequence is 15 residues long. V lost 2 bases to trimming and J lost 4 bases; unmatched junction nucleotides: 5. Per germline, CDR1 SGHVS and CDR2 FNYEAQ.

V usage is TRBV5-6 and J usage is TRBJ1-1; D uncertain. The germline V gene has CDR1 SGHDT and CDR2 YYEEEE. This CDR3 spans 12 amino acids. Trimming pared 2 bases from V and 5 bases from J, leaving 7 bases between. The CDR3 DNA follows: TGTGCCAGCAGCTTAGGTAGTACTGAAGCTTTCTTT. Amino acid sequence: CASSLGSTEAFF.

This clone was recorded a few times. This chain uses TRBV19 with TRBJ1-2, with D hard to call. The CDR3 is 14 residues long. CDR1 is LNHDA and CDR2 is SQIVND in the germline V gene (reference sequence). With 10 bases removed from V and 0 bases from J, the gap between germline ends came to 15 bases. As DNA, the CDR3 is TGTGCCACTGCCCGAGTTCGGGCTAACTATGGCTACACCTTC. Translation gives CATARVRANYGYTF.

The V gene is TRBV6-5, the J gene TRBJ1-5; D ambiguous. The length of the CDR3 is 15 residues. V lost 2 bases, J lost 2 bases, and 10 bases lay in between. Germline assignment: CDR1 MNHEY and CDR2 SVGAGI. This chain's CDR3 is CASSYGIHGNQPQHF. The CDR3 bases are TGTGCCAGCAGTTACGGTATCCATGGCAATCAGCCCCAGCATTTT.

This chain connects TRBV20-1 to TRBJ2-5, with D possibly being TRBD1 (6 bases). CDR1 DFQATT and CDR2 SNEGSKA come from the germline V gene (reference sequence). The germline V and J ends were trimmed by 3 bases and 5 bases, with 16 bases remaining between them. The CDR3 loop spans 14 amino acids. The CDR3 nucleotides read TGCAGTGCTAGTCGGGGCAGGGGAGCGGAGACCCAGTACTTC. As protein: CSASRGRGAETQYF.

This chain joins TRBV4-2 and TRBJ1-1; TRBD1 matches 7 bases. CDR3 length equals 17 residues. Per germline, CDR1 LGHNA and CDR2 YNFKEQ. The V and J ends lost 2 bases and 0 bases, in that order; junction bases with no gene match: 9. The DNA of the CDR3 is TGTGCCAGCAGCCAACCTACAGGGGTCCGCTTGAACACTGAAGCTTTCTTT. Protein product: CASSQPTGVRLNTEAFF.

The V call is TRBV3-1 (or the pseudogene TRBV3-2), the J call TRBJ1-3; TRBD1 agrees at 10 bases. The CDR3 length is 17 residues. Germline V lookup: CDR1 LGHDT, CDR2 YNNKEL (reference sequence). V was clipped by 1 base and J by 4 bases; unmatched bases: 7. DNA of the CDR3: TGTGCCAGCAGCCAAGGTTGGGGACAGGGGTCCGGAAACACCATATATTTT. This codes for CASSQGWGQGSGNTIYF.